These 21 T cell receptor beta chains came from one sample sequenced in a study of shared clonotypes between healthy human individuals. The data were produced by immunoSEQ multiplex PCR, yet TCRdb's version contains in-frame clones alone and is incomplete. The table lists millions of clones, about 93% of them singletons, with around 1.7% in the top ten. The naive CD8 fraction comprised CD45RO-negative cells positively selected for CCR7 and excluded terminally differentiated effector memory CD45RA+ cells. Sequenced material: naive CD8+ T cells from PBMCs. The receptor source for this set is a man in his late teens or twenties in good health. Some clones in this sample may be carry-over from other donors' samples.

As DNA, the CDR3 is TGTGCCAGCAGCTTGAACAGGGGCGTCCTGACCGGGGAGCTGTTTTTT. Translation: CASSLNRGVLTGELFF. The chain recombines TRBV7-6 with TRBJ2-2; TRBD1 aligns across 7 bases. This CDR3 region has 16 residues. Per the germline V gene, CDR1 is SGHVS and CDR2 is FNYEAQ. The trim removed 3 bases at V and 5 bases at J, leaving 9 bases unmatched.

This chain links TRBV9 with TRBJ2-2, with D unclear. The CDR3 has 13 amino acids. V was shortened by 3 bases and J by 6 bases, with 9 bases between the two germline ends. Germline CDR1 SGDLS, CDR2 YYNGEE. The CDR3 bases are TGTGCCAGCAGCGAAAATATTGCCGGGGAGCTGTTTTTT. Translation gives CASSENIAGELFF.

As DNA, the CDR3 is TGTGCCAGCAGTCTTTCCGGGGGCGGGAGGGGGTACAATGAGCAGTTCTTC. This encodes CASSLSGGGRGYNEQFF. The V and J genes are TRBV28 and TRBJ2-1, with 9 positions matching TRBD2. Germline V gene lookup returns CDR1 MDHEN and CDR2 SYDVKM. V was pared by 5 bases and J by 4 bases, with 12 bases of the junction left unmatched. CDR3 length: 17 residues.

This chain uses TRBV28 with TRBJ2-2; no clear D gene. Germline-derived CDR1 and CDR2 are MDHEN and SYDVKM. Trimming took off 3 bases at V and 5 bases at J, with 10 bases between the two ends. The CDR3 totals 14 residues. CDR3 loop: CASSFTPRTGELFF. In DNA form, the CDR3 reads TGTGCCAGCAGTTTCACTCCGAGGACCGGGGAGCTGTTTTTT.

The chain carries TRBV6-1 and TRBJ1-1; 12 bases match TRBD1. Germline V gene sequence: CDR1 MNHNS, CDR2 SASEGT. CDR3 size: 16 residues. V lost 3 bases to trimming and J lost 1 base; unmatched junction nucleotides: 3. The CDR3 coding sequence is TGTGCCAGCAGTGATATGGGACAGGGGGCGAACACTGAAGCTTTCTTT. Translating it yields CASSDMGQGANTEAFF.

The gene calls are TRBV7-9 and TRBJ2-7; tentative D call: TRBD1 (6 bases). There are 15 residues in the CDR3. V was pared by 4 bases and J by 3 bases, with 16 bases between. Germline V gene data show CDR1 as SEHNR and CDR2 as FQNEAQ (reference sequence). The CDR3 DNA reads TGTGCCAGCAGCTCCCCTCGAGTCAGGGGCTACGAGCAGTACTTC. Its translation is CASSSPRVRGYEQYF.

The rearrangement uses TRBV9 and TRBJ2-7; 7 bases fit TRBD2. The CDR3 runs 15 residues. Germline values: CDR1 SGDLS, CDR2 YYNGEE. The junction had 10 bases not matched to a gene; V was cut back by 5 bases and J by 2 bases. CDR3 bases: TGTGCCAGCAGTCCCGCGGGAGACGTAGCCTACGAGCAGTACTTC. It encodes CASSPAGDVAYEQYF.

This clone appeared once. V usage is TRBV27 and J usage is TRBJ1-5; unclear D gene. Trimming took off 7 bases at V and 7 bases at J, with 11 bases between the two ends. Germline loops: CDR1 MNHEY, CDR2 SMNVEV (reference sequence). There are 12 residues in the CDR3. CDR3 in DNA: TGTGCCAGCAAAGATCCCGGCCAGCCCCAGCATTTT. Translating it yields CASKDPGQPQHF.

V and J are TRBV30 and TRBJ1-2; no reliable D call. Germline V gene lookup returns CDR1 GTSNPN and CDR2 SVGIG (reference sequence). V was clipped by 8 bases and J by 4 bases, with 14 bases between them. The CDR3 covers 12 residues. The CDR3 protein is CAGGADGYGYTF. The DNA for the CDR3 is TGTGCCGGAGGAGCTGACGGCTATGGCTACACCTTC.

V and J are TRBV28 and TRBJ2-5; D is possibly TRBD1 (6 bases). The CDR3 contains 16 residues. The germline V gene has CDR1 MDHEN and CDR2 SYDVKM. V was shortened by 6 bases and J by 5 bases, with 22 bases between the two germline ends. The CDR3 loop is CASRPPLMGADETQYF. Here the CDR3 DNA reads TGTGCCAGCAGACCCCCCCTGATGGGGGCAGATGAGACCCAGTACTTC. The entire variable domain, with the rest obtained from reference TRBV28 and TRBJ2-5, is as follows: DVKVTQSSRYLVKRTGEKVFLECVQDMDHENMFWYRQDPGLGLRLIYFSYDVKMKEKGDIPEGYSVSREKKERFSLILESASTNQTSMYLCASRPPLMGADETQYFGPGTRLLVL.

The chain links TRBV7-9 to TRBJ1-1, with 12 bases that match TRBD1. CDR1 is SEHNR, CDR2 FQNEAQ, per germline (reference sequence). Trimming at V came to 3 bases and at J to 8 bases, leaving 1 base not matched to a gene. The CDR3 covers 13 residues. The CDR3 sequence: CASSFGTGGEAFF. CDR3 DNA sequence: TGTGCCAGCAGCTTCGGGACAGGGGGCGAAGCTTTCTTT.

The chain joins TRBV21-1 to TRBJ2-7; the D call of TRBD2 is as the table states it, not checked on the DNA. TRBV21-1 is assigned pseudogene status. The CDR3 is 15 amino acids. In nucleotides, the CDR3 is TGTGCCAGCAGCAAAATAGCTAGCGGGTCATGCGAGCAGTACTTC. Its translation is CASSKIASGSCEQYF.

The genes are TRBV4-1 and TRBJ2-1; TRBD2 might be the D (5 bases). V gave up 0 bases and J gave up 7 bases, with 10 bases separating them. The CDR3 is made up of 14 amino acids. Looked up from germline, CDR1 is MGHRA and CDR2 is YSYEKL. CDR3 residues: CASSQEGEGNEQFF. CDR3 DNA: TGCGCCAGCAGCCAAGAAGGAGAGGGAAATGAGCAGTTCTTC.

V and J are TRBV10-3 and TRBJ1-2; 9 bases line up with TRBD1. CDR1 and CDR2 (germline): ENHRY, SYGVKD. This CDR3 has 14 amino acids. V lost 5 bases and J lost 2; bases outside the gene matches: 3. CDR3 nucleotide sequence: TGTGCCATCAGTATGGGACAGGGCAACTATGGCTACACCTTC. This codes for CAISMGQGNYGYTF.

The V call is TRBV11-2, the J call TRBJ1-1; TRBD1 might be the D (6 bases). Germline V CDR1 and CDR2: SGHAT, FQNNGV. CDR3 length: 15 amino acids. Deletions cut 2 bases from V and 1 base from J, with 11 bases between. CDR3 nucleotides: TGTGCCAGCAGCTTATGGGGCAGGGGGAACACTGAAGCTTTCTTT. It translates to CASSLWGRGNTEAFF.

As regards this clone: This sample also contains other DNA sequences that code for the same CDR3. V gene TRBV11-2 combines with J gene TRBJ2-1; the D is unclear. Trimming shortened V by 3 bases and J by 4 bases, and 7 bases separated the two germline ends. This CDR3 is 13 amino acids long. Germline assignment: CDR1 SGHAT and CDR2 FQNNGV. CDR3: CASSLGFYNEQFF. In DNA form, the CDR3 reads TGTGCCAGCAGCTTGGGGTTTTACAATGAGCAGTTCTTC.

This rearrangement joins TRBV28 to TRBJ1-5, with unresolved D. V shed 4 bases and J shed 2 bases, with 9 bases lying between them. The germline gives CDR1 MDHEN, CDR2 SYDVKM. The CDR3 is 14 residues long. CDR3 sequence reads: CASSSDLRNQPQHF. DNA for the CDR3: TGTGCCAGCAGTTCGGACCTTCGCAATCAGCCCCAGCATTTT.

The chain is built from TRBV7-6 and TRBJ2-7; a weak D match, TRBD1 (5 bases). The CDR3 covers 14 residues. V was trimmed by 1 base and J by 5 bases, leaving 12 bases between them. In germline, CDR1 is SGHVS, CDR2 FNYEAQ. The CDR3: CASSLGAGPNEQYF. DNA for the CDR3: TGTGCCAGCAGCTTAGGCGCAGGGCCCAACGAGCAGTACTTC.

V is TRBV7-9 and J is TRBJ1-1; 9 nucleotides agree with TRBD1. This CDR3 has 17 amino acids. After removal of 3 bases from V and 5 bases from J, the junction contained 13 bases not matched to a gene. Germline-derived CDR1 and CDR2 are SEHNR and FQNEAQ (reference sequence). The CDR3 DNA sequence: TGTGCCAGCAGCTTTCACAGGGGGCGAGGAATGATGACTGAAGCTTTCTTT. Translated: CASSFHRGRGMMTEAFF. The entire variable domain, with the rest obtained from reference TRBV7-9 and TRBJ1-1, is as follows: DTGVSQNPRHKITKRGQNVTFRCDPISEHNRLYWYRQTLGQGPEFLTYFQNEAQLEKSRLLSDRFSAERPKGSFSTLEIQRTEQGDSAMYLCASSFHRGRGMMTEAFFGQGTRLTVV.

On this clone itself: This same CDR3 is encoded by further DNA sequences in the sample. The V call is TRBV6-5, the J call TRBJ2-7; D is perhaps TRBD1 (5 bases). Germline-derived CDR1 and CDR2 are MNHEY and SVGAGI. The V end was cut by 2 bases, the J end by 4 bases, with 12 bases between. The CDR3 is made up of 14 amino acids. Here the CDR3 reads CASSYNGQGYEQYF. The CDR3 DNA follows: TGTGCCAGCAGTTACAACGGACAAGGATACGAGCAGTACTTC.

The CDR3 region is CASSLVGGDPYF. CDR3 sequence (DNA): TGTGCCAGCAGCTTGGTAGGGGGTGATCCGTACTTC. This chain uses TRBV5-4 with TRBJ2-7; TRBD1 might be the D (6 bases). Germline V gene lookup returns CDR1 SGHNT and CDR2 YYREEE (reference sequence). CDR3 length: 12 amino acids. Deletions cut 0 bases from V and 12 bases from J, with 13 bases between. Looking up the rest from reference TRBV5-4 and TRBJ2-7 gives the full variable domain: ETGVTQSPTHLIKTRGQQVTLRCSSQSGHNTVSWYQQALGQGPQFIFQYYREEENGRGNFPPRFSGLQFPNYSSELNVNALELDDSALYLCASSLVGGDPYFGPGTRLTVT.